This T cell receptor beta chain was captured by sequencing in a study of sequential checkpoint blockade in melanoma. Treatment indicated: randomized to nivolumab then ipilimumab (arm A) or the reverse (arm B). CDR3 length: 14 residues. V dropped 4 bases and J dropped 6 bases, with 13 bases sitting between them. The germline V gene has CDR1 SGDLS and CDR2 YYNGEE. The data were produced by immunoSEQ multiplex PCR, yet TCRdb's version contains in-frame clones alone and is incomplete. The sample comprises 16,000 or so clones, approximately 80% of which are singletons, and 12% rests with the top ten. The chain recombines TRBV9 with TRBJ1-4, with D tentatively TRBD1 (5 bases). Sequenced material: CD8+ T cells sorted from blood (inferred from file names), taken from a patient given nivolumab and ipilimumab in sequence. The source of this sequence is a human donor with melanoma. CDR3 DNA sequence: TGTGCCAGCAGCATAGAAGGGACTGATGAAAAACTGTTTTTT. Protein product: CASSIEGTDEKLFF.